Described below is a single T cell receptor (beta chain) sequence and its context. What it binds is unknown. The V gene's germline CDR1 is MNHNY and CDR2 SVGAGI (reference sequence). The CDR3 consists of 14 residues. V trimming: 7 bases; J trimming: 4 bases; junction bases outside the gene matches: 5. Assay: immunoSEQ multiplex PCR; the TCRdb copy retains only in-frame clones and omits some. The table has 130,000 to 150,000 clones, 80% to 90% seen once. This sample was included in a study of cytomegalovirus exposure and HLA in healthy donors. Study information: The roughly 110 validation repertoires matched the roughly 700 first-cohort repertoires in platform, a later analysis reported.

Study results and caveats: The dataset shows that most TCR sequences were rare, while some public TCRs occurred in many donors. Cytomegalovirus association was assigned to some 160 TCR beta chains. Through in vitro validation, three CMV-associated chains were shown to be specific for CMV antigens.

The chain employs TRBV6-6 and TRBJ1-5; TRBD1 aligns across 9 bases. The sequenced material came from PBMCs. The sequence derives from a man between 18 and 35 years old in good health and CMV-seropositive. This chain's CDR3 is CASNTGGRNQPQHF. CDR3 coding DNA: TGTGCCAGCAACACAGGGGGCCGAAATCAGCCCCAGCATTTT.